One sample yielded the 18 T cell receptor beta chains listed below, sequenced in a study of blood T cell repertoires in COVID-19. Repertoires were generated with immunoSEQ multiplex PCR, while TCRdb's copy carries only in-frame clones and drops some. Of around 130,000 clones listed, 85% to 90% were seen once; the top ten hold around 4%. The source material was peripheral blood. The receptors were sampled from a man aged 55 to 69 with acute or convalescent COVID-19.

This clone appeared once. The CDR3 DNA follows: TGTGCCAGCAGCCCCCGGGACTCGAACACCGGGGAGCTGTTTTTT. Protein product: CASSPRDSNTGELFF. The chain uses TRBV7-8 and TRBJ2-2; TRBD2 is a possible D gene (6 bases). Trimming removed 5 bases from V and 0 bases from J, with 10 bases in between. CDR3 size: 15 residues. From germline, CDR1 is SGHVS and CDR2 FQNEAQ.

J is TRBJ2-7 and V is TRBV14; the match to TRBD2 covers 10 bases. Trimming took 6 bases from V and 1 from J; bases not matched to a gene: 6. The V gene's germline CDR1 is SGHDN and CDR2 FVKESK. This CDR3 spans 15 amino acids. The CDR3 DNA follows: TGTGCCAGCAGTAGCACTAGCGGGAATTCCTACGAGCAGTACTTC. Translated, it gives CASSSTSGNSYEQYF. Combining the CDR3 with reference TRBV14 and TRBJ2-7 gives the whole variable domain EAGVTQFPSHSVIEKGQTVTLRCDPISGHDNLYWYRRVMGKEIKFLLHFVKESKQDESGMPNNRFLAERTGGTYSTLKVQPAELEDSGVYFCASSSTSGNSYEQYFGPGTRLTVT.

This rearrangement joins TRBV3-1 (or the pseudogene TRBV3-2) to TRBJ2-5; D perhaps matches TRBD1 (5 bases). V lost 1 base and J lost 5, with 11 bases in between. This CDR3 region has 14 residues. CDR1 is LGHDT and CDR2 is YNNKEL in the germline V gene (reference sequence). The CDR3 DNA reads as TGTGCCAGCAGCCAAGGGCTCAGGGTTGAGACCCAGTACTTC. Protein sequence: CASSQGLRVETQYF.

V and J are TRBV5-1 and TRBJ2-5; TRBD1 matches at 11 bases. Trimming cost V 3 bases and J 3 bases; bases outside gene matches: 4. Germline V CDR1 and CDR2: SGHRS, YFSETQ. The CDR3 is 15 amino acids. The CDR3 DNA sequence: TGCGCCAGCAGCTGGACAGGGGGCACGGAAGAGACCCAGTACTTC. Amino acids: CASSWTGGTEETQYF.

In regard to this clone: This CDR3 is also generated by other DNA sequences in the sample. The V gene is TRBV6-5, the J gene TRBJ2-7; TRBD2 matches at 9 bases. V dropped 0 bases and J dropped 3; count of bases not matched to a gene: 3. From germline, CDR1 is MNHEY and CDR2 SVGAGI. The CDR3 is 15 amino acids. CDR3 bases: TGTGCCAGCAGTTACTCGAAGCGGGGGGACTACGAGCAGTACTTC. This sequence encodes CASSYSKRGDYEQYF.

This chain joins TRBV2 and TRBJ2-7; 8 positions agree with TRBD2. The germline V gene has CDR1 SNHLY and CDR2 FYNNEI. The CDR3 sequence is 14 residues long. V dropped 6 bases and J dropped 2; count of bases not matched to a gene: 6. As DNA, the CDR3 is TGTGCCAGCAGCCCGGGAGGGGCCCCCTACGAGCAGTACTTC. Translated, it gives CASSPGGAPYEQYF.

The CDR3 reads CASSVSAQYF. In nucleotides, the CDR3 is TGTGCCAGCAGCGTCTCTGCGCAGTATTTT. J is TRBJ2-3 and V is TRBV27; D is unclear. CDR1 MNHEY and CDR2 SMNVEV come from the germline V gene (reference sequence). The CDR3 runs to 10 residues. Trimming shortened V by 6 bases and J by 10 bases, and 8 bases separated the two germline ends.

This chain connects TRBV27 to TRBJ2-7; 8 nucleotides agree with TRBD1. Germline CDR1 MNHEY, CDR2 SMNVEV (reference sequence). Trimming removed 6 bases from V and 2 bases from J; junction bases left unmatched: 3. CDR3 size: 13 residues. In DNA, the CDR3 is TGTGCCAGCAGCGGGACAGGAACCTACGAGCAGTACTTC. This encodes CASSGTGTYEQYF.

In regard to this clone: At one of its ends the junction is not consistent with the germline gene, which may arise from a read error. The chain carries TRBV5-1 and TRBJ1-1; a possible D gene is TRBD1 (5 bases). There are 11 residues in the CDR3. CDR1 and CDR2 from the germline V gene are SGHRS and YFSETQ. This chain's CDR3 is CASKGHTEAFF. Here the CDR3 DNA reads TGCGCGAGCAAGGGGCACACTGAAGCTTTCTTT.

This clone was picked up one time. The V and J genes are TRBV5-5 and TRBJ2-5; 10 positions match TRBD1. V lost 2 bases, J lost 2 bases, and 3 bases stayed unmatched. The V gene's germline CDR1 is SGHKS and CDR2 YYEKEE (reference sequence). The CDR3 runs to 15 residues. The CDR3 loop is CASSFGTGVQETQYF. For the CDR3, the DNA is TGTGCCAGCAGCTTCGGGACAGGGGTACAAGAGACCCAGTACTTC.

The chain links TRBV4-2 to TRBJ2-6, with a tentative D call TRBD1 (5 bases). The CDR3 is made up of 16 amino acids. V lost 1 base to trimming and J lost 4 bases, with 11 bases between them. Germline CDR1 is LGHNA and CDR2 is YNFKEQ. CDR3 amino acids: CASSQGPKGGANVLTF. CDR3 nucleotides: TGTGCCAGCAGCCAAGGCCCCAAGGGGGGGGCCAACGTCCTGACTTTC.

The chain couples TRBV7-6 to TRBJ2-6; tentative D call: TRBD2 (5 bases). The germline V gene encodes CDR1 SGHVS and CDR2 FNYEAQ. The length of the CDR3 is 18 residues. Between the trimmed V and J ends, which lost 1 base and 0 bases, there was a span of 13 bases. DNA of the CDR3: TGTGCCAGCAGCTTAGACGTAGCGCTGAGCTCTGGGGCCAACGTCCTGACTTTC. As protein: CASSLDVALSSGANVLTF.

This clone was detected once. The V and J genes are TRBV27 and TRBJ2-3, with unresolved D. CDR1 is MNHEY, CDR2 SMNVEV, per germline (reference sequence). V was pared by 2 bases and J by 0 bases, with 9 bases between. This CDR3 has 15 residues. CDR3 DNA sequence: TGTGCCAGCAGTTTAATGGCGGAAAGCACAGATACGCAGTATTTT. Translated, it gives CASSLMAESTDTQYF.

The chain uses TRBV27 and TRBJ1-2, with TRBD1 matching 9 bases. From germline, CDR1 is MNHEY and CDR2 SMNVEV (reference sequence). The CDR3 spans 13 residues. V shed 6 bases and J 4 bases; nucleotides not matched to a gene: 3. The CDR3 is CASRTGGSYGYTF. The CDR3 DNA reads TGTGCCAGCAGGACAGGGGGGAGCTATGGCTACACCTTC.

The chain is built from TRBV11-2 and TRBJ2-2, with TRBD1 matching 7 bases. The CDR3 is made up of 14 amino acids. Germline loops: CDR1 SGHAT, CDR2 FQNNGV. The V gene end was trimmed by 2 bases and the J gene end by 7 bases; junction bases not matched to a gene: 4. The CDR3 region is CASSLLGGDGELFF. DNA of the CDR3: TGTGCCAGCAGCTTATTAGGGGGCGACGGGGAGCTGTTTTTT.

V is TRBV7-9 and J is TRBJ2-3; 8 nucleotides match TRBD2. V trimming: 0 bases; J trimming: 5 bases; junction bases outside the gene matches: 4. Germline CDR1 and CDR2: SEHNR and FQNEAQ (reference sequence). The CDR3 runs to 15 residues. The CDR3 spells CASSLAVGLVDTQYF. CDR3 in DNA: TGTGCCAGCAGCTTAGCTGTGGGACTAGTAGATACGCAGTATTTT.

Of note for this clone: Other DNA variants within this sample encode the same CDR3. The V call is TRBV29-1, the J call TRBJ1-5; 7 nucleotides agree with TRBD1. Germline lookup yields CDR1 SQVTM and CDR2 ANQGSEA. V lost 6 bases to trimming and J lost 1 base; unmatched junction nucleotides: 0. This CDR3 comprises 12 residues. The CDR3 here is CSVQGSNQPQHF. CDR3 bases: TGCAGCGTACAGGGGAGCAATCAGCCCCAGCATTTT.

A single count supports this clone. The CDR3 protein is CASSSHRGSNQPQHF. In DNA, the CDR3 is TGTGCCAGCAGTTCCCACAGGGGGAGCAATCAGCCCCAGCATTTT. The V and J genes are TRBV28 and TRBJ1-5, with 8 bases lining up with TRBD1. J was trimmed by 1 base and V by 4 bases; bases with no gene match: 3. Per germline, CDR1 MDHEN and CDR2 SYDVKM. There are 15 residues in the CDR3.